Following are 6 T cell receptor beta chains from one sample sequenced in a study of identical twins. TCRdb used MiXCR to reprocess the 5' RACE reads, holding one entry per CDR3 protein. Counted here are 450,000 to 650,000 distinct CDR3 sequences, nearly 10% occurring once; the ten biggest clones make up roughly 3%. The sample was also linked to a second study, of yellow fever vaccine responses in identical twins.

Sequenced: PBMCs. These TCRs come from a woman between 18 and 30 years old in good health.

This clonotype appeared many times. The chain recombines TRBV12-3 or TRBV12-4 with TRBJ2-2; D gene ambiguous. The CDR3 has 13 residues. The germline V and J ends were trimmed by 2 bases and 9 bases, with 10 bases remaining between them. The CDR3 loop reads CASSLKGPRELFF. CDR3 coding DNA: TGTGCCAGCAGTTTAAAGGGTCCGAGGGAGCTGTTTTTT.

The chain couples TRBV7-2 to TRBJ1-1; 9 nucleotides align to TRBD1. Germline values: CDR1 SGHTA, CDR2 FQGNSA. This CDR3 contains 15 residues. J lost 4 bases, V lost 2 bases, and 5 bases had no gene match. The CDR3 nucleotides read TGTGCCAGCAGCTTATCATGGACAGGGGTCACTGAAGCTTTCTTT. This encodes CASSLSWTGVTEAFF.

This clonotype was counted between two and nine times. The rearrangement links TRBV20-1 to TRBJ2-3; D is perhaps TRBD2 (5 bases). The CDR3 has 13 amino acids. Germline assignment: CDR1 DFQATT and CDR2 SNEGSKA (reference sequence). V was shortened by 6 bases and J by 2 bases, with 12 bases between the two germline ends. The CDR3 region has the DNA TGCAGTGCGGACCGGACTGTCACAGATACGCAGTATTTT. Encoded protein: CSADRTVTDTQYF.

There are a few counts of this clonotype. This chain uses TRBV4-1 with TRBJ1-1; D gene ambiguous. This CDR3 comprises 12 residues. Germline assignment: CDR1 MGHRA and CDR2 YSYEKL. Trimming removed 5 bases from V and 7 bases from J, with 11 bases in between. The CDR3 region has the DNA TGCGCCAGCAGCAATAAGGGCCTTGAAGCTTTCTTT. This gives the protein CASSNKGLEAFF.

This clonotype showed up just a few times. The CDR3 nucleotides read TGTGCCAGCAGGGCCGCTACAGGGCCCTACGAGCAGTACTTC. This sequence encodes CASRAATGPYEQYF. The chain couples TRBV12-3 or TRBV12-4 to TRBJ2-7; D might be TRBD1 (6 bases). Deletions cut 6 bases from V and 2 bases from J, with 14 bases between. This CDR3 has 14 residues.

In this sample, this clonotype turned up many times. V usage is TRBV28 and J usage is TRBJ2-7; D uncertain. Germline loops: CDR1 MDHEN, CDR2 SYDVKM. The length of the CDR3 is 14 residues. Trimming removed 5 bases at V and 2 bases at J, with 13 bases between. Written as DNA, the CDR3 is TGTGCCAGCAGTCGCGGCCAGCCCCCCTACGAGCAGTACTTC. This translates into CASSRGQPPYEQYF. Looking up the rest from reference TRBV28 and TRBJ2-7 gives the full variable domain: DVKVTQSSRYLVKRTGEKVFLECVQDMDHENMFWYRQDPGLGLRLIYFSYDVKMKEKGDIPEGYSVSREKKERFSLILESASTNQTSMYLCASSRGQPPYEQYFGPGTRLTVT.